This T cell receptor beta chain was identified during a study of blood T cell repertoires in COVID-19 (dated by TCRdb to 2019 to 2021). For context, the study as a whole: Collaborator samples came from the United States, Italy and Spain and covered acute and convalescent phases of COVID-19. The prospective study material was composed of cDNA or gDNA derived from T cells, B-cell-depleted T cells, or PBMCs. Deeply sampled blood TCRbeta repertoires from subjects exposed to, actively infected with, or recovered from COVID-19 were included in the dataset. The repertoires were released in a freely available public database intended as a resource for research on the immune response to SARS-CoV-2. Samples came from the ongoing ImmuneRACE study (first 160 participants) plus 1,254 subjects from 6 global collaborators. A de-identified subject ID, COVID-19 status, age in years and sex were almost always included in the sample metadata. HLA class I and class II types, where available, came from metadata supplied by the sample provider rather than from assay-based typing. Study-wide conclusions, independent of this receptor: The amount of clinical and demographic metadata varied by source and participant and was provided uncurated.

The germline V gene encodes CDR1 SNHLY and CDR2 FYNNEI. Trimming costs V 2 bases and J 2 bases, and their ends lie 6 bases apart. The cysteine opens and the phenylalanine closes a CDR3 of 13 amino acids. The only DNA kept is the CDR3, 39 bases in frame from the first base. The immunoSEQ Assay, a bias-controlled multiplex PCR, was used to amplify TCRbeta CDR3 regions from genomic DNA. The paper's data handling went like this. The number of nucleated cells in each sample was estimated from the amplification of reference gene primers within the assay. To quantify the absolute abundance of each unique TCRbeta CDR3 rearrangement, sequence reads were collapsed and filtered. For each sample, productive Simpson clonality was calculated by taking the square root of Simpson's diversity index across productive rearrangements. TCRdb took this table from immuneACCESS and kept in-frame rearrangements with V and J called. Such tables lack part of the clones; where checked against another copy, unresolved V genes explain under half of the gap, and the rest is unexplained. V, J and clone size are taken as reported in that table, and D and trimming were inferred from the DNA itself. Here the sample has 220,000 or so clones; more than 85% occur a single time. The biggest ten clones account for around 0.85% of the sample.

One collaborating source in Seattle enrolled patients while the patients were actively infected and followed the patients over time throughout the course of disease. Whole blood was collected in K2EDTA tubes by collaborating institutions according to the institutions' own protocols. Collaborator samples were shipped for TCRbeta analysis as frozen whole blood, isolated PBMCs, or DNA extracted from either sample type. In regard to this clone: Its antigen remains unidentified. Per-base qualities were not stored, and no clone one base away is much larger.

This TCR derives from a man aged 55 to 70 with COVID-19, enrolled during active disease. The chain links TRBV2 with TRBJ1-2; the D gene is not confidently resolved. Sequenced: peripheral blood. The DNA sequence follows: TGTGCCAGCAGTGAATGGCGGAACTATGGCTACACCTTC. This codes for CASSEWRNYGYTF.